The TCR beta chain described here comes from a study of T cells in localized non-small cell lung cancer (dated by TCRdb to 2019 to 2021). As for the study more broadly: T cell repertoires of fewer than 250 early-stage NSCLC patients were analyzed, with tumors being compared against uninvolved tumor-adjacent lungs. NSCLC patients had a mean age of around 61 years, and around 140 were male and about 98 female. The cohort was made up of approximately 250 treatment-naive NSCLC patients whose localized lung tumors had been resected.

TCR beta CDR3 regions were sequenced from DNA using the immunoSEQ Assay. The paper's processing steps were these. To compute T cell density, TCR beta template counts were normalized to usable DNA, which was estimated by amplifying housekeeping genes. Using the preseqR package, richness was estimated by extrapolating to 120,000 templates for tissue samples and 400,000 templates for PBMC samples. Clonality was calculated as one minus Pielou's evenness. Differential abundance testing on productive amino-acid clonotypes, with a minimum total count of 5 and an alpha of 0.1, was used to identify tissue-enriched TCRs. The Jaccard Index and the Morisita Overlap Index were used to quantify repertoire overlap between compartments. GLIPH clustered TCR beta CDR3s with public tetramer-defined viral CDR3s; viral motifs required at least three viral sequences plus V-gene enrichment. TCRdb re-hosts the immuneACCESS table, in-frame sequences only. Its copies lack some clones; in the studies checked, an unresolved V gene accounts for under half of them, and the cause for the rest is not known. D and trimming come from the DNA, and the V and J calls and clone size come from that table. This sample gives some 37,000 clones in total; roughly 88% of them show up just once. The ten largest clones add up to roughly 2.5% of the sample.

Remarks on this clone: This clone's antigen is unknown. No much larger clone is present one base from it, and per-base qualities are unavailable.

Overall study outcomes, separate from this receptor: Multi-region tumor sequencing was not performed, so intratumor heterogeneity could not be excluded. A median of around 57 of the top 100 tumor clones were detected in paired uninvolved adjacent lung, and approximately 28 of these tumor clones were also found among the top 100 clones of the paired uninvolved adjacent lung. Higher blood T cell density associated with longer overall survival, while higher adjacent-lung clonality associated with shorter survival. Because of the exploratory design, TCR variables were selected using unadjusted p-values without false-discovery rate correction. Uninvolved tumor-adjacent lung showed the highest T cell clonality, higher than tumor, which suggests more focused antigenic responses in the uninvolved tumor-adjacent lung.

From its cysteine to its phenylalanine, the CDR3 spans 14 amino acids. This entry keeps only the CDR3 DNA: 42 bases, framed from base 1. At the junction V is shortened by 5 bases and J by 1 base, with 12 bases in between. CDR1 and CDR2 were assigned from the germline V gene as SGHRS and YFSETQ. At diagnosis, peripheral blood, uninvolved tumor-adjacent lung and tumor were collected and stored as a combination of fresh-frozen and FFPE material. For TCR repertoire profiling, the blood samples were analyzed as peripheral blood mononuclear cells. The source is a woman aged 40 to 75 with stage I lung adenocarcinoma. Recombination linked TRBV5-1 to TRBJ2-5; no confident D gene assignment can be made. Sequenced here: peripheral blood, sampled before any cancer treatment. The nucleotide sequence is TGCGCCAGCAGTTTTGCTACCCCCCAAGAGACCCAGTACTTC. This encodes CASSFATPQETQYF. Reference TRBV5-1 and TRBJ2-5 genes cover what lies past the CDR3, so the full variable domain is KAGVTQTPRYLIKTRGQQVTLSCSPISGHRSVSWYQQTPGQGLQFLFEYFSETQRNKGNFPGRFSGRQFSNSRSEMNVSTLELGDSALYLCASSFATPQETQYFGPGTRLLVL.